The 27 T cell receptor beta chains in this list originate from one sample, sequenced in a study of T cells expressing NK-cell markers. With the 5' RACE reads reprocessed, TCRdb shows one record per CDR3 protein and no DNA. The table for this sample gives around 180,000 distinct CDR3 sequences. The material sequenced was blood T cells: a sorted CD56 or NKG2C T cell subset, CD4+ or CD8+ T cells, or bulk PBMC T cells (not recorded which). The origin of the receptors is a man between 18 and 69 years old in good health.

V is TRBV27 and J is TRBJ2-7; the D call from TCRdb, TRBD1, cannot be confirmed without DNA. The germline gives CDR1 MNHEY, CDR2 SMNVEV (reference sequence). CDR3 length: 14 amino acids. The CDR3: CATAGAGNNYEQYF.

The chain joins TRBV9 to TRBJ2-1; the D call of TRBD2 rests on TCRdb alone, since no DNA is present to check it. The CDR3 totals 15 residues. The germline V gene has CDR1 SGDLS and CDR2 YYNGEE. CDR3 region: CASTRADSSYNEQFF.

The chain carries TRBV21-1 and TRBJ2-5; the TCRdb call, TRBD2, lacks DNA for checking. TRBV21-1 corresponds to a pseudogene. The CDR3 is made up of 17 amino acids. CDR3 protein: CASRGLAGPQVIGAQYF.

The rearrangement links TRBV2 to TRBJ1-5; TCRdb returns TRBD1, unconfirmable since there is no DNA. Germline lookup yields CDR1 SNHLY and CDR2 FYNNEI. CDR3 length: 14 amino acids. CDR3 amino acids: CASAPGETYQPQHF.

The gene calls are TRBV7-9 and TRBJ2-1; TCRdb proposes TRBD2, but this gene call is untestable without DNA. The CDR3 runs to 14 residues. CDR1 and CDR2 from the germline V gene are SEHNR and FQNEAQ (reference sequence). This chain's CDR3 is CASSLAGGENEQFF.

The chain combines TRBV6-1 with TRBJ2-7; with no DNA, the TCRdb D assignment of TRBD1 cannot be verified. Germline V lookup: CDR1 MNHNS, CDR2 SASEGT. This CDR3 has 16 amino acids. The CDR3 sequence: CASSTLSGTGAYEQYF.

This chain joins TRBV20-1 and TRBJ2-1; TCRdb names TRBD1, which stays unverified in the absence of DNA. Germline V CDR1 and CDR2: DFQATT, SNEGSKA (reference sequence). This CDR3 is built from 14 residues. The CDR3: CSAVDRAGINEQFF.

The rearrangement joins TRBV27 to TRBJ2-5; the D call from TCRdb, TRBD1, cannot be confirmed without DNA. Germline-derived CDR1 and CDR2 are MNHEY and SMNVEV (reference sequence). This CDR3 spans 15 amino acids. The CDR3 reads CASSPGTWGVETQYF.

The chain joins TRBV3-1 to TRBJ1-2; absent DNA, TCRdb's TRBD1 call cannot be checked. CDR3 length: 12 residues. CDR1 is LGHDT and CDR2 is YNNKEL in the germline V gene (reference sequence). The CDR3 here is CASSGRTYGYTF.

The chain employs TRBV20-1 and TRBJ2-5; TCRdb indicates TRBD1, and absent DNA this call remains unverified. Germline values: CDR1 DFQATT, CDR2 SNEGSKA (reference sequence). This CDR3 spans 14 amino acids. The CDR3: CSARGQARQETQYF.

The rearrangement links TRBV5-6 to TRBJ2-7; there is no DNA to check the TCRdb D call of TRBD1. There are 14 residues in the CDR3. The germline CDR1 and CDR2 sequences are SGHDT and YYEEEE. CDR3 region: CASSLGDPAYEQYF.

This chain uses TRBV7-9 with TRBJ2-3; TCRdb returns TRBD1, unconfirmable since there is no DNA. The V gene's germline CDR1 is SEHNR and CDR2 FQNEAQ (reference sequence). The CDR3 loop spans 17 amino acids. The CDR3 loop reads CASIESPGPSTPDTQYF.

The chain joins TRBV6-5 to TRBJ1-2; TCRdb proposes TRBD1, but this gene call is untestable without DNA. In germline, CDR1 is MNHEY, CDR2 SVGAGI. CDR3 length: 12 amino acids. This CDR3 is CASSYWAGGYTF.

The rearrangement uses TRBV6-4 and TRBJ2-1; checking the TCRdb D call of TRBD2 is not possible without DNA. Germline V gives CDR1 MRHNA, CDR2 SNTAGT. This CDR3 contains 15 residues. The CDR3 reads CASGGTSGDHNEQFF.

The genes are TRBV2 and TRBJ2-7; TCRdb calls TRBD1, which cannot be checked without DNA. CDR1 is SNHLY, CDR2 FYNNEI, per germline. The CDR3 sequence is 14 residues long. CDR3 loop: CASSLGTVAYEQYF. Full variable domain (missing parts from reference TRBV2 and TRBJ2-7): EPEVTQTPSHQVTQMGQEVILRCVPISNHLYFYWYRQILGQKVEFLVSFYNNEISEKSEIFDDQFSVERPDGSNFTLKIRSTKLEDSAMYFCASSLGTVAYEQYFGPGTRLTVT.

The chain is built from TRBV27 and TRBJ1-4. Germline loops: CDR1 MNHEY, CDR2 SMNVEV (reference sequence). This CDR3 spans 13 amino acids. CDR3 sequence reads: CASSPRINEKLFF.

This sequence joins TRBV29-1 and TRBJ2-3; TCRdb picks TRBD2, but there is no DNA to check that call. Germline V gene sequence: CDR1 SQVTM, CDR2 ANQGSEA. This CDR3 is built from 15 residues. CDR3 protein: CSVEASGGRTDTQYF.

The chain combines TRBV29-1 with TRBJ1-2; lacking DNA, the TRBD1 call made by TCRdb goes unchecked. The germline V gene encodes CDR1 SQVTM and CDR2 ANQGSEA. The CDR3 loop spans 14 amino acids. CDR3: CSVEEWTTNYGYTF.

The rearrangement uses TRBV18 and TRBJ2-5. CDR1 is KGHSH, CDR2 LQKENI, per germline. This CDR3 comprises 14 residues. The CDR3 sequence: CASSPTRDQETQYF.

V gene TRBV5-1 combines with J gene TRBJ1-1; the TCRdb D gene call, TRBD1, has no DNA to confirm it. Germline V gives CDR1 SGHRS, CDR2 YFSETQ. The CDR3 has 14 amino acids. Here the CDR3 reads CASSLAGRATEAFF.

The CDR3: CASSLHGSGSNYGYTF. This sequence joins TRBV6-1 and TRBJ1-2. Per germline, CDR1 MNHNS and CDR2 SASEGT. The CDR3 is 16 residues long.

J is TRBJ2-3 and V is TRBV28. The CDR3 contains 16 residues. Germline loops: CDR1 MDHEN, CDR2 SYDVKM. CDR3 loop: CASSLGAVTSTDTQYF.

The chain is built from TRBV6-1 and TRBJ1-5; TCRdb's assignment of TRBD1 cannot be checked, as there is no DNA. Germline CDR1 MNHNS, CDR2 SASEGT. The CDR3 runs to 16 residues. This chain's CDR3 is CASSPTVGAANQPQHF.

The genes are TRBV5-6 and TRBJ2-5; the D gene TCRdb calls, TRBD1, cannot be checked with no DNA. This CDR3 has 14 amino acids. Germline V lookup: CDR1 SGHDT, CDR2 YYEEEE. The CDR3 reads CASSIPTGLETQYF.

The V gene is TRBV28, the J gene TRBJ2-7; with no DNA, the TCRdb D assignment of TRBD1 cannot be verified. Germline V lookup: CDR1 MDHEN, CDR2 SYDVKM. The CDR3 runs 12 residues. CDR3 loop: CASAQGVYEQYF.

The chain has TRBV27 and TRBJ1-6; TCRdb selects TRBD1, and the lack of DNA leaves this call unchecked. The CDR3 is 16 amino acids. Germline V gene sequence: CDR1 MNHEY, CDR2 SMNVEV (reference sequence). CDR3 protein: CASSFEGAGSNSPLHF.

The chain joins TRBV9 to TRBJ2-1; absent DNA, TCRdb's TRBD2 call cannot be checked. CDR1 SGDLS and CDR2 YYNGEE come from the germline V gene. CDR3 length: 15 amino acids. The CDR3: CASSDGTSSYNEQFF. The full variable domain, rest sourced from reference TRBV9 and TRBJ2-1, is DSGVTQTPKHLITATGQRVTLRCSPRSGDLSVYWYQQSLDQGLQFLIQYYNGEERAKGNILERFSAQQFPDLHSELNLSSLELGDSALYFCASSDGTSSYNEQFFGPGTRLTVL.